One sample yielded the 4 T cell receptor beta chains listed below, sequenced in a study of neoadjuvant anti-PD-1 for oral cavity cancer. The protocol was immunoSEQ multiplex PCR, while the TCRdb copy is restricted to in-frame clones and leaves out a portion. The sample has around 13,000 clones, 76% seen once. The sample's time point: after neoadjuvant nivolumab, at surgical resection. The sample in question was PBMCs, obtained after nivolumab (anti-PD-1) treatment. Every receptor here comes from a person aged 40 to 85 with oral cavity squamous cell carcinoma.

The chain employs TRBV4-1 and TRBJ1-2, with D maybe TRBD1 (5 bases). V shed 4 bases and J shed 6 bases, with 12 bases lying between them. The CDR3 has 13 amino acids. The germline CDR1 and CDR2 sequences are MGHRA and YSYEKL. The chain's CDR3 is CASSLSIGDGYTF. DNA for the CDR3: TGCGCCAGCAGCCTCTCAATAGGGGATGGCTACACCTTC.

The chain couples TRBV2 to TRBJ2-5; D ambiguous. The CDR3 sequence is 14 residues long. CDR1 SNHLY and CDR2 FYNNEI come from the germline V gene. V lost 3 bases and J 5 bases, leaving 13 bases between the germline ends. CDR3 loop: CASSDLGNGETQYF. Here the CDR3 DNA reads TGTGCCAGCAGTGATTTAGGGAATGGGGAGACCCAGTACTTC.

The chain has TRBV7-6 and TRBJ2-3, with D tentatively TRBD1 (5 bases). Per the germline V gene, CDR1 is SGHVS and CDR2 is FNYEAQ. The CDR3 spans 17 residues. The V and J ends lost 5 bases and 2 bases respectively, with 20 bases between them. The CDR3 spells CASSLWGRSRYTDTQYF. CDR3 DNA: TGTGCCAGCAGCCTGTGGGGCCGTTCCCGCTACACAGATACGCAGTATTTT.

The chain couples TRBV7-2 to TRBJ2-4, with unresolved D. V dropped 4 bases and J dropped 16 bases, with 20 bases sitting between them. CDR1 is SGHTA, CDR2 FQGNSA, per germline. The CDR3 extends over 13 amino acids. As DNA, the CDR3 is TGTGCCAGCAGCTCCTCCATTGGTGACCGGATCTACTTC. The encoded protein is CASSSSIGDRIYF.